What follows are 17 T cell receptor beta chains derived from one specimen sequenced in a study of cytomegalovirus exposure and HLA in healthy donors. PCR was performed using 60 Vbeta and 13 Jbeta primers. Clones were read by immunoSEQ multiplex PCR, and TCRdb kept only the in-frame ones, dropping some. Here the sample spans 140,000 to 150,000 clones, 76% being singletons. Sequencing was carried out using PBMCs. The receptors come from a middle-aged woman in good health and CMV-seronegative.

This rearrangement joins TRBV27 to TRBJ1-1, with D possibly TRBD1 on 6 matching bases. Trimming pared 5 bases from V and 0 bases from J, leaving 13 bases between. This CDR3 has 15 amino acids. Looked up from germline, CDR1 is MNHEY and CDR2 is SMNVEV (reference sequence). CDR3 protein: CASSPHREMNTEAFF. The CDR3 bases are TGTGCCAGCAGTCCCCACAGGGAGATGAACACTGAAGCTTTCTTT.

In its sample, this clone was seen a few times. The chain joins TRBV4-1 to TRBJ1-1; D is possibly TRBD1 (6 bases). From germline, CDR1 is MGHRA and CDR2 YSYEKL. Trimming took off 5 bases at V and 5 bases at J, with 6 bases between the two ends. CDR3 length equals 11 residues. The CDR3 loop is CASSTGTEAFF. The CDR3 DNA follows: TGCGCCAGCAGCACAGGGACTGAAGCTTTCTTT.

About this clone itself: This sample includes further DNA sequences coding for the same CDR3. The genes are TRBV28 and TRBJ1-2; 9 bases align to TRBD1. Germline loops: CDR1 MDHEN, CDR2 SYDVKM. This CDR3 comprises 16 residues. V lost 3 bases, J lost 7 bases, and 12 bases stayed unmatched. CDR3 sequence: CASSFGDRGFRVGYTF. The CDR3 coding sequence is TGTGCCAGCAGTTTCGGCGACAGGGGGTTCCGGGTTGGCTACACCTTC.

This chain links TRBV7-8 with TRBJ2-1; TRBD2 matches at 13 bases. The J segment lost 7 bases and the V segment lost 4 bases, leaving 7 bases of the junction unmatched. The germline gives CDR1 SGHVS, CDR2 FQNEAQ. The CDR3 spans 16 residues. CDR3 in DNA: TGTGCCAGCAGCTCGGGACTAGCGGGACCCATAAATGAGCAGTTCTTC. Protein sequence: CASSSGLAGPINEQFF.

Turning to this clone: The sample holds other DNA sequences that translate to the same CDR3. This rearrangement joins TRBV19 to TRBJ1-5, with a weak D call TRBD1 (5 bases). Trimming took 3 bases from V and 4 from J, leaving 10 bases between them. CDR1 LNHDA and CDR2 SQIVND come from the germline V gene (reference sequence). The CDR3 sequence is 14 residues long. CDR3 residues: CASSIGQGNQPQHF. In DNA form, the CDR3 reads TGTGCCAGTAGTATTGGCCAGGGTAATCAGCCCCAGCATTTT.

The chain has TRBV9 and TRBJ2-1; 10 nucleotides align to TRBD2. Germline trimming cut 1 base from V and 6 bases from J; bases unmatched to any gene: 7. The germline V gene encodes CDR1 SGDLS and CDR2 YYNGEE. CDR3 length: 16 residues. The CDR3 nucleotides read TGTGCCAGCAGCGTATCTCTAGCGGGGGCGGTCAATGAGCAGTTCTTC. Amino acids: CASSVSLAGAVNEQFF.

This sequence joins TRBV5-4 and TRBJ1-2, with TRBD1 identical over 7 bases. The length of the CDR3 is 13 residues. Germline V lookup: CDR1 SGHNT, CDR2 YYREEE (reference sequence). Trimming took 5 bases from V and 5 from J; bases not matched to a gene: 6. The chain's CDR3 is CASSEAGQYGYTF. The DNA for the CDR3 is TGTGCCAGCAGTGAGGCGGGACAGTATGGCTACACCTTC.

The V and J genes are TRBV6-5 and TRBJ1-1; 8 positions agree with TRBD1. CDR1 and CDR2 (germline): MNHEY, SVGAGI. The J segment lost 7 bases and the V segment lost 6 bases, leaving 4 bases of the junction unmatched. This CDR3 comprises 12 residues. The CDR3 coding sequence is TGTGCCAGCAGCCCGACAGGGGATGAAGCTTTCTTT. As protein: CASSPTGDEAFF.

The chain recombines TRBV7-7 with TRBJ2-5, with D maybe TRBD2 (5 bases). Trimming pared 0 bases from V and 7 bases from J, leaving 15 bases between. The CDR3 consists of 15 residues. Germline V gene lookup returns CDR1 SSHAT and CDR2 FNYEAQ (reference sequence). The chain's CDR3 is CASSLARRSEGTQYF. In nucleotides, the CDR3 is TGTGCCAGCAGCTTAGCGCGACGGTCAGAGGGGACCCAGTACTTC.

The J gene is TRBJ1-6, the V gene TRBV27; D perhaps matches TRBD1 (6 bases). Germline V gene lookup returns CDR1 MNHEY and CDR2 SMNVEV (reference sequence). The ends were cut back, 3 bases at V and 7 bases at J, with 13 bases in the middle. The CDR3 runs 15 residues. In DNA form, the CDR3 reads TGTGCCAGCAGTTTTCAACAGGGCTCGAATTCACCCCTCCACTTT. The encoded protein is CASSFQQGSNSPLHF.

The V gene is TRBV10-1, the J gene TRBJ2-7, with 7 bases that match TRBD1. The J segment lost 2 bases and the V segment lost 6 bases, leaving 10 bases of the junction unmatched. CDR1 WNHNN and CDR2 SYGVQD come from the germline V gene (reference sequence). CDR3 length equals 15 residues. The CDR3 protein is CASRPEQGSTYEQYF. The DNA for the CDR3 is TGCGCCAGCAGGCCCGAACAGGGGTCTACCTACGAGCAGTACTTC.

The rearrangement joins TRBV5-8 to TRBJ2-2, with D perhaps matching TRBD2 (6 bases). This CDR3 region has 15 residues. The germline CDR1 and CDR2 sequences are SGHTS and YDEGEE. Trimming took 4 bases from V and 5 from J, leaving 15 bases between them. The CDR3 spells CASSPAGRGTGELFF. The CDR3 DNA is TGTGCCAGCAGCCCGGCGGGACGGGGGACCGGGGAGCTGTTTTTT.

The J gene is TRBJ2-3, the V gene TRBV28; no clear D. Germline CDR1 reads MDHEN; CDR2 reads SYDVKM. The ends were cut back, 5 bases at V and 8 bases at J, with 11 bases in the middle. The length of the CDR3 is 12 residues. This CDR3 reads CASSAATTTQYF. CDR3 nucleotide sequence: TGTGCCAGCAGTGCCGCCACTACTACGCAGTATTTT.

This clone showed up just a few times. This sequence joins TRBV6-1 and TRBJ2-7, with 7 bases matching TRBD1. Germline trimming cut 1 base from V and 4 bases from J; bases unmatched to any gene: 10. The germline V gene encodes CDR1 MNHNS and CDR2 SASEGT. The CDR3 length is 16 residues. Here the CDR3 DNA reads TGTGCCAGCAGTGAAGGTGGGGCAGGGGGAAGGTACGAGCAGTACTTC. This codes for CASSEGGAGGRYEQYF.

This clone was seen once. The genes are TRBV27 and TRBJ2-5; no reliable D call. The end of the DNA aligns better with TRBJ2-7, so the J call may be wrong. CDR3 length equals 13 residues. Germline assignment: CDR1 MNHEY and CDR2 SMNVEV (reference sequence). CDR3 loop: CASSFSHSYEQYF. For the CDR3, the DNA is TGTGCCAGCAGTTTTAGTCACTCCTACGAGCAGTACTTC.

The V gene is TRBV7-9, the J gene TRBJ2-7, with 7 bases lining up with TRBD1. Germline trimming cut 4 bases from V and 5 bases from J; bases unmatched to any gene: 14. This CDR3 is 16 amino acids long. Per the germline V gene, CDR1 is SEHNR and CDR2 is FQNEAQ (reference sequence). In DNA, the CDR3 is TGTGCCAGCAGCTCCCCCTTCACAGGGGCCCTTAACGAGCAGTACTTC. Amino acid sequence: CASSSPFTGALNEQYF.

The table lists this clone with a count of one. The V and J genes are TRBV5-6 and TRBJ1-1, with TRBD1 identical over 7 bases. The V segment lost 5 bases and the J segment 5 bases; nucleotides outside the gene matches: 9. There are 14 residues in the CDR3. CDR1 is SGHDT, CDR2 YYEEEE, per germline. The CDR3 nucleotides are TGTGCCAGCAGGAGGAACCCAGGGGGTACTGAAGCTTTCTTT. Translation: CASRRNPGGTEAFF.